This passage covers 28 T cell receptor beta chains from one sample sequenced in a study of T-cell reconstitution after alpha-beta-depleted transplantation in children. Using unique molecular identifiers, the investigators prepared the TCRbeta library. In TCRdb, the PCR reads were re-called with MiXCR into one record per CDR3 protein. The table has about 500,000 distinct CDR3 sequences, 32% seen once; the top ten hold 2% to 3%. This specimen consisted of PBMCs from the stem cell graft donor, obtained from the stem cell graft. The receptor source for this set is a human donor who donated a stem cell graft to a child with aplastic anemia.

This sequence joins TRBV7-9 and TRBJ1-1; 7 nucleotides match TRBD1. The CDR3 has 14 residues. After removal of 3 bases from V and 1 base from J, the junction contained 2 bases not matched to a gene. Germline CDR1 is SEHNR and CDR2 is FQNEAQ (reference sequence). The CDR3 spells CASSFRQGNTEAFF. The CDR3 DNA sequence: TGTGCCAGCAGCTTCCGACAGGGGAACACTGAAGCTTTCTTT.

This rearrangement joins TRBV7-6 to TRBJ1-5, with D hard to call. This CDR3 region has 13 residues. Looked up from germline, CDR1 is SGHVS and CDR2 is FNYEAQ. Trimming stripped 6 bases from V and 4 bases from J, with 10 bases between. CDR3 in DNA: TGTGCCAGCAGTCCCGACTGGAATCAGCCCCAGCATTTT. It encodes CASSPDWNQPQHF.

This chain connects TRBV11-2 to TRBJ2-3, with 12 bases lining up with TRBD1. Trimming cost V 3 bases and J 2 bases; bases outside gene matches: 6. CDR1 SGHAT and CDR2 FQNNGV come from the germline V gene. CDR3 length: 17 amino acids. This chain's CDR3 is CASSFFGTGGITDTQYF. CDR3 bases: TGTGCCAGCAGCTTCTTCGGGACAGGGGGCATCACAGATACGCAGTATTTT.

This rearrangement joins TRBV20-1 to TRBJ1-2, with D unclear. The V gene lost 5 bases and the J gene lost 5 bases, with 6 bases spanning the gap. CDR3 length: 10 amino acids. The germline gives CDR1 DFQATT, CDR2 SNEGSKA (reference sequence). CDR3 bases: TGCAGTGCTCCTCATTATGGCTACACCTTC. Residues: CSAPHYGYTF.

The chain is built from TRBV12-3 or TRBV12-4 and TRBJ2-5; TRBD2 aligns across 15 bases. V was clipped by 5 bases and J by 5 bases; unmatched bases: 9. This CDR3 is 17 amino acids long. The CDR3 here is CASSPGTSGGIGETQYF. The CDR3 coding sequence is TGTGCCAGCAGTCCTGGGACTAGCGGGGGGATTGGGGAGACCCAGTACTTC.

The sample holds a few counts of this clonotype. CDR3 in amino acids: CASSYGSSGRVNEQFF. The CDR3 DNA follows: TGTGCCAGCAGTTATGGCTCTAGCGGGAGAGTGAATGAGCAGTTCTTC. The chain combines TRBV6-5 with TRBJ2-1, with 10 bases aligning to TRBD2. The CDR3 is 16 amino acids. Germline-derived CDR1 and CDR2 are MNHEY and SVGAGI. With 3 bases clipped from V and 7 bases from J, the junction kept 9 bases outside the gene matches.

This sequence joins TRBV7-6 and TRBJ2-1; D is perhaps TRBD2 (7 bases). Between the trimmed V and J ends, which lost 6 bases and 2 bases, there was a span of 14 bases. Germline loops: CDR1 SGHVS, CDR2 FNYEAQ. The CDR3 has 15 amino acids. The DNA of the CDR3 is TGTGCCAGCAGTCCTCGGGGGGACACCTACAATGAGCAGTTCTTC. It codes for CASSPRGDTYNEQFF.

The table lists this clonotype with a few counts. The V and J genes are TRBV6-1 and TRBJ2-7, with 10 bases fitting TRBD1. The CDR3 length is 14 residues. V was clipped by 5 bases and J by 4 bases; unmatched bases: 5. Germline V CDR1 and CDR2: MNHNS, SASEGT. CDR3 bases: TGTGCCAGCAGTAAGAGGGACAGGGGATACGAGCAGTACTTC. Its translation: CASSKRDRGYEQYF.

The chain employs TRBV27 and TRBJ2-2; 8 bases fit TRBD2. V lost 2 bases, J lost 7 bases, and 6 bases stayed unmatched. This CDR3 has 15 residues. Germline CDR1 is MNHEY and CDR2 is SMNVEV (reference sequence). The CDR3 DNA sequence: TGTGCCAGCAGTTTAGAGCGGGAGTGGAGCGGGGAGCTGTTTTTT. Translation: CASSLEREWSGELFF.

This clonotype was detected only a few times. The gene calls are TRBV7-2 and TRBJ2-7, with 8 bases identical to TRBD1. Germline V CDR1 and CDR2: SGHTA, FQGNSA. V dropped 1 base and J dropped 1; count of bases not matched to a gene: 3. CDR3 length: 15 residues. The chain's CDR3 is CASSLGTGGSYEQYV. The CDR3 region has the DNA TGTGCCAGCAGCTTAGGCACAGGGGGATCCTACGAGCAGTACGTC.

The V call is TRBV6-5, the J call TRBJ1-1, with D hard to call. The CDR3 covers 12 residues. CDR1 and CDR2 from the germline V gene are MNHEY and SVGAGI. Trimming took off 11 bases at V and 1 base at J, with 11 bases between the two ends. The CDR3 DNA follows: TGTGCCGTACAAGCAGGGAACACTGAAGCTTTCTTT. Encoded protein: CAVQAGNTEAFF.

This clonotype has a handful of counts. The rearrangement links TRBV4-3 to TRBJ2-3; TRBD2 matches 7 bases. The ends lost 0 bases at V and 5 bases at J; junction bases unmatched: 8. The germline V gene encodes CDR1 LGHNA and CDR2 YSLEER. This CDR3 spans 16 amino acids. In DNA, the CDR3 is TGCGCCAGCAGCCAAGATCACGCGGGAGCGGGAGATACGCAGTATTTT. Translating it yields CASSQDHAGAGDTQYF.

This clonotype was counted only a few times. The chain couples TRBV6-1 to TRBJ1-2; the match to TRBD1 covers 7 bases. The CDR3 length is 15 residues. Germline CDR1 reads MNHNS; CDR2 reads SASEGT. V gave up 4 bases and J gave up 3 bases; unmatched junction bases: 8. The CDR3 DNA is TGTGCCAGCAGTGCCGGGACAGCTCCTTACTATGGCTACACCTTC. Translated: CASSAGTAPYYGYTF.

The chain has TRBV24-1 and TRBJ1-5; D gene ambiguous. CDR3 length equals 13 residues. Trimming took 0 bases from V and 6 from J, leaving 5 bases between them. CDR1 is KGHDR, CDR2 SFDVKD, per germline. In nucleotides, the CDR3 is TGTGCCACCAGTGATTTGGACTTTCAGCCCCAGCATTTT. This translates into CATSDLDFQPQHF.

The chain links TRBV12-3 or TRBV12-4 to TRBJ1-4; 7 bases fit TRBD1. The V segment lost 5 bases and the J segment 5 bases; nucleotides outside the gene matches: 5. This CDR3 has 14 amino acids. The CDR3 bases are TGTGCCAGCAGTCTCGGGACAGAGAATGAAAAACTGTTTTTT. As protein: CASSLGTENEKLFF.

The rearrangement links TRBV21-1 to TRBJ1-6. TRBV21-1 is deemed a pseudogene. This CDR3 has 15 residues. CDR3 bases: TGTGCCAGCAGCAAAGGGGTAGGACATAATTCACCCCTCCACTTT. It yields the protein CASSKGVGHNSPLHF.

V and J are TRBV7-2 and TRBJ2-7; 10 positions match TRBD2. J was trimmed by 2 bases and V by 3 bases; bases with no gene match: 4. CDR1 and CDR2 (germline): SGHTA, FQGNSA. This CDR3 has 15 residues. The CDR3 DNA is TGTGCCAGCAGCTTCGAAGCGGGAGGGGCCTACGAGCAGTACTTC. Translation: CASSFEAGGAYEQYF.

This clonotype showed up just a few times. CDR3 bases: TGCAGCGGGAAGCACAGGGGTAACACTGAAGCTTTCTTT. As protein: CSGKHRGNTEAFF. This chain uses TRBV29-1 with TRBJ1-1; 7 bases agree with TRBD1. V lost 7 bases to trimming and J lost 2 bases; unmatched junction nucleotides: 7. Germline values: CDR1 SQVTM, CDR2 ANQGSEA. The length of the CDR3 is 13 residues.

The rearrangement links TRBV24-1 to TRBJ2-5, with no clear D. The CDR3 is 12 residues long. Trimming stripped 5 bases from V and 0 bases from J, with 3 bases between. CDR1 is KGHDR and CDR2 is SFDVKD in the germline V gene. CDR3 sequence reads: CATSAHQETQYF. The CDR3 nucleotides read TGTGCCACCAGTGCTCACCAAGAGACCCAGTACTTC.

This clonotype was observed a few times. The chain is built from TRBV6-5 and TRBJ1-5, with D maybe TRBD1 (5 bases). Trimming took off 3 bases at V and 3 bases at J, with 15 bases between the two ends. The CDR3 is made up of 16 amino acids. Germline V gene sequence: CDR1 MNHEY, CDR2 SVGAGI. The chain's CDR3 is CASSYSAGGNNQPQHF. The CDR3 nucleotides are TGTGCCAGCAGTTATAGCGCTGGGGGAAACAATCAGCCCCAGCATTTT.

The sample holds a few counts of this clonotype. CDR3 coding DNA: TGCAGTGCGAGACGACTAGCGGGAGTTCAAGGCGGGGAGCTGTTTTTT. Encoded protein: CSARRLAGVQGGELFF. This chain links TRBV20-1 with TRBJ2-2; 12 bases align to TRBD2. Trimming removed 6 bases from V and 7 bases from J; junction bases left unmatched: 12. The CDR3 contains 16 residues. Germline V gene lookup returns CDR1 DFQATT and CDR2 SNEGSKA (reference sequence).

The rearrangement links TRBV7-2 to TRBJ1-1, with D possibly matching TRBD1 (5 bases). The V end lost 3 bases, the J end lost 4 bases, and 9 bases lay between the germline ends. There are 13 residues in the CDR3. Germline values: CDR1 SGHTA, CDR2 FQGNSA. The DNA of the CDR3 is TGTGCCAGCAGCTTCGCGGGGACCACTGAAGCTTTCTTT. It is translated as CASSFAGTTEAFF.

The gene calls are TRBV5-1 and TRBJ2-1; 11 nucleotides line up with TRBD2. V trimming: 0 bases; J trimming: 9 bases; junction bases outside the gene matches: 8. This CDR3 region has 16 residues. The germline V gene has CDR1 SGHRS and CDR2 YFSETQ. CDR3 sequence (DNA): TGCGCCAGCAGCTTGGCTTTGGGGACTAGCGGAGGTGAGCAGTTCTTC. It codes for CASSLALGTSGGEQFF.

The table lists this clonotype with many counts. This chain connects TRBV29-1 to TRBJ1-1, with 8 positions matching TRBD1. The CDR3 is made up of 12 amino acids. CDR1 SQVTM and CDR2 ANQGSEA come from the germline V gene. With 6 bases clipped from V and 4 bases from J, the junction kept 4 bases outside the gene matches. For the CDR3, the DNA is TGCAGCGTCGAGGGACAGGCCACTGAAGCTTTCTTT. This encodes CSVEGQATEAFF.

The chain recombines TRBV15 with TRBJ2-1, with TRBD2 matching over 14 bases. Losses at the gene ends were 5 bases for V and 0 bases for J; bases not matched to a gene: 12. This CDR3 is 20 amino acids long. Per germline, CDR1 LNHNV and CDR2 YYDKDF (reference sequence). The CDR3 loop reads CATSPMTPGLAGDSYNEQFF. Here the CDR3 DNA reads TGTGCCACCAGCCCCATGACTCCGGGACTAGCGGGAGACTCCTACAATGAGCAGTTCTTC.

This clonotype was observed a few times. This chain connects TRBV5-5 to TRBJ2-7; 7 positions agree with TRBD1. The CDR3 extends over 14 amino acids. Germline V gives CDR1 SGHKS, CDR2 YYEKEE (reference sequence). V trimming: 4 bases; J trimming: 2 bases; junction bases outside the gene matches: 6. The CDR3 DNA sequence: TGTGCCAGCAGCGGTGACGGGACAGCCTACGAGCAGTACGTC. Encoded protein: CASSGDGTAYEQYV.

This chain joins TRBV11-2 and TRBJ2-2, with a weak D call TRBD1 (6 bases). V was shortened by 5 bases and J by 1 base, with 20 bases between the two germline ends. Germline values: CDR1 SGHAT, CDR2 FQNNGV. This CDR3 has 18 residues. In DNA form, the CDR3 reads TGTGCCAGCAGCGCAGACCCAATATGGGGACAGAACACCGGGGAGCTGTTTTTT. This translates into CASSADPIWGQNTGELFF. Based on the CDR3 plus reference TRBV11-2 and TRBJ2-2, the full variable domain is EAGVAQSPRYKIIEKRQSVAFWCNPISGHATLYWYQQILGQGPKLLIQFQNNGVVDDSQLPKDRFSAERLKGVDSTLKIQPAKLEDSAVYLCASSADPIWGQNTGELFFGEGSRLTVL.

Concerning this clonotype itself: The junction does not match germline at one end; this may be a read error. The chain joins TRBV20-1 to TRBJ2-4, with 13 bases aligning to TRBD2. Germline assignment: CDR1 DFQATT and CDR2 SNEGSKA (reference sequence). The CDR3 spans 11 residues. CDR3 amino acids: CSATTSGRLTF. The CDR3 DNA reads TGCAGTGCAACGACTAGCGGGAGGCTGACCTTC.